Each of the 4 T cell receptor beta chains below was sequenced from the same sample in a study of T cells after yellow fever vaccination. TCRdb analysed the 5' RACE reads with MiXCR anew, one entry per CDR3 protein. Altogether about 320,000 distinct CDR3 sequences are present, around 4.5% being singletons, with the ten largest covering roughly 19%. The material sequenced was PBMCs, taken 15 days after the yellow fever booster vaccination. These receptors originate from a man between 18 and 29 years old who received the YFV17D yellow fever vaccine.

In this sample, this clonotype turned up a few times. The chain has TRBV5-1 and TRBJ2-1; 8 nucleotides align to TRBD2. Germline lookup yields CDR1 SGHRS and CDR2 YFSETQ. The ends lost 3 bases at V and 6 bases at J; junction bases unmatched: 11. This CDR3 is 16 amino acids long. This chain's CDR3 is CASSSPGLGSFNEQFF. CDR3 DNA: TGCGCCAGCAGCTCGCCGGGACTAGGGAGTTTCAATGAGCAGTTCTTC.

This clonotype was recorded at least ten times. The V gene is TRBV7-3, the J gene TRBJ2-2; D gene ambiguous. The germline gives CDR1 SGHTA, CDR2 FQGTGA. Trimming cost V 1 base and J 1 base, with 1 base left between them. This CDR3 spans 13 amino acids. The CDR3 spells CASSLMNTGELFF. The CDR3 coding sequence is TGTGCCAGCAGCTTAATGAACACCGGGGAGCTGTTTTTT.

The chain carries TRBV5-1 and TRBJ2-3; tentatively, D is TRBD1 (6 bases). The germline CDR1 and CDR2 sequences are SGHRS and YFSETQ. V was shortened by 4 bases and J by 0 bases, with 15 bases between the two germline ends. The length of the CDR3 is 16 residues. The CDR3 protein is CASSNRDTSSTDTQYF. CDR3 coding DNA: TGCGCCAGCAGCAACCGGGACACTTCTAGCACAGATACGCAGTATTTT.

This clonotype appeared a few times. The V gene is TRBV5-1, the J gene TRBJ2-3; maybe TRBD1 (5 bases). This CDR3 has 13 residues. CDR1 SGHRS and CDR2 YFSETQ come from the germline V gene. V was cut by 4 bases and J by 4 bases, with 10 bases left in between. CDR3 in DNA: TGCGCCAGCAGCATCGACAGATCAGATACGCAGTATTTT. Residues: CASSIDRSDTQYF.